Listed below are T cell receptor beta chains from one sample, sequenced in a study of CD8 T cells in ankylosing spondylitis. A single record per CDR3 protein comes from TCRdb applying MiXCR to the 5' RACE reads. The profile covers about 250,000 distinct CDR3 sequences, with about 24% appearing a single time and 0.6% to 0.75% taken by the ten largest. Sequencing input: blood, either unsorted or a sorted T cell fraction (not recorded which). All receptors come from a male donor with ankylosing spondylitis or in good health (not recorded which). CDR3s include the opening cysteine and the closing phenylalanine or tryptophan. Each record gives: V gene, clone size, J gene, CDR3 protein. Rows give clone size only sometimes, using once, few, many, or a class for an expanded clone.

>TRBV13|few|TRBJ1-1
CASWEDRGQNTEAFF
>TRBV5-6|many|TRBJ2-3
CASSLGRARTDTQYF
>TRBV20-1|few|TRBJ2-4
CSASITRIDIQYF
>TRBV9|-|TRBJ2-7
CASSLTGGARPYEQYF
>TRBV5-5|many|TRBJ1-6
CASSLVLGRNSPLHF
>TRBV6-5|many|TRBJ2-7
CASRGDRAYEQYF
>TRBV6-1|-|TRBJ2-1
CASRRDPPYNEQFF
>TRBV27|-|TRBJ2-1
CASSWRGSYNEQFF
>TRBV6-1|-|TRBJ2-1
CAARGSYNEQFF
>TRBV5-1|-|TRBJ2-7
CASRSSHYEQYF
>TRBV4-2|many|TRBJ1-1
CASSQEWNTEAFF
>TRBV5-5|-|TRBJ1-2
CASSLERTNYGYTF
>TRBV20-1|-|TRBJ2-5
CSAIVGGARETQYF
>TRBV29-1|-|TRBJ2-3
CSVEGRGPGGWDTQYF
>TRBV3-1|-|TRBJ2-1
CASSPQGTSGPNNEQFF
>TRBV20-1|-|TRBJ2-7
CSAVLGGGAYEQYF
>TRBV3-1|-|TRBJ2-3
CASSPRDRASDTQYF
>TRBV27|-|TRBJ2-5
CASASRGEETQYF
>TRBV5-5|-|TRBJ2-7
CASSLARGHEQYF
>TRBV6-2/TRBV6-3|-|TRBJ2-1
CASSPPRSGLAVISSYNEQFF
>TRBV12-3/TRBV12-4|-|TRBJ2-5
CASSLGTGRGQETQYF
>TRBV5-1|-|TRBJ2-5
CASSLWGQAVETQYF
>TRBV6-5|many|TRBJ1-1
CASSYSDRNTEAFF